This T cell receptor (beta chain) was captured by sequencing in a study of neoadjuvant anti-PD-1 for oral cavity cancer. This clone was observed a single time. Its matching antigen is unknown. The data were produced by immunoSEQ multiplex PCR, yet TCRdb's version contains in-frame clones alone and is incomplete. The profile covers 65,000 to 95,000 clones, with 70% to 85% appearing a single time and 3.1% taken by the ten largest. Study-level points and caveats: Pretreatment Treg/Th17 ratio correlated inversely with post-treatment tumor clonality. Post-nivolumab, blood T cell clonality was significantly elevated in non-responders.

Stage II-IVA oral cavity squamous cell carcinoma was new and untreated by systemic or radiation therapy. The sequenced sample was PBMCs, obtained before nivolumab (anti-PD-1) treatment. The receptor was derived from a person between 35 and 79 years old with oral cavity squamous cell carcinoma.

CDR3 DNA: TGTGCCAGCAGTGAGGGACAGGATAGAACCTACGAGCAGTACTTC. Protein: CASSEGQDRTYEQYF. This chain uses TRBV2 with TRBJ2-7; 8 nucleotides line up with TRBD1. Looked up from germline, CDR1 is SNHLY and CDR2 is FYNNEI. The CDR3 totals 15 residues. V was clipped by 3 bases and J by 2 bases; unmatched bases: 6.